This T cell receptor (beta chain) was captured in a study of OX40 agonist ivuxolimab in advanced cancers. Whole-study context: The drug used for patients, ivuxolimab, was an agonistic anti-OX40 (CD134) antibody. Patients received intravenous ivuxolimab every 2 weeks at 0.01 to 10 mg/kg.

CDR1 is ENHRY and CDR2 is SYGVKD in the germline V gene. V dropped 5 bases and J dropped 3; count of bases not matched to a gene: 3. The CDR3 is made up of 15 amino acids. Method: immunoSEQ multiplex PCR; TCRdb's copy keeps in-frame clones and lacks some. Here the sample spans nearly 85,000 clones, over 80% being singletons. This clone was recorded a few times. This chain joins TRBV10-3 and TRBJ2-3; 12 positions match TRBD2. The clonotype comes from an adult with an advanced solid tumor such as melanoma, head and neck, liver or kidney cancer. The sample consisted of CD4+ or CD8+ T cells sorted from blood, taken in a trial of the OX40 agonist ivuxolimab. In DNA, the CDR3 is TGTGCCATCAGTTTGACTAGCGGGAGAACAGATACGCAGTATTTT. It specifies CAISLTSGRTDTQYF.